These 26 T cell receptor beta chains share one sample of origin, sequenced in a study of T cell repertoires in cytomegalovirus infection. TCRdb redid the calling of the reads with MiXCR, one entry per CDR3 protein. The repertoire holds approximately 500,000 distinct CDR3 sequences, 15% to 20% seen once, with roughly a quarter in the top ten. The sample consisted of CD8+ T cells from PBMCs. These receptors were taken from a human donor in good health (CMV status not recorded). Some clones in this sample may be carry-over from other donors' samples.

The rearrangement links TRBV20-1 to TRBJ1-1, with TRBD1 matching over 7 bases. The germline V gene has CDR1 DFQATT and CDR2 SNEGSKA (reference sequence). Germline trimming cut 4 bases from V and 1 base from J; bases unmatched to any gene: 3. CDR3 size: 13 residues. Written as DNA, the CDR3 is TGCAGTGCTAAAGGGGGCTGGAACACTGAAGCTTTCTTT. Its translation is CSAKGGWNTEAFF.

This clonotype turned up a few times. V gene TRBV7-3 combines with J gene TRBJ2-1, with TRBD2 as a possible D gene (5 bases). CDR1 and CDR2 from the germline V gene are SGHTA and FQGTGA. There are 12 residues in the CDR3. V was clipped by 0 bases and J by 15 bases, with 12 bases between them. In nucleotides, the CDR3 is TGTGCCAGCAGCTTAACTACGGGAACAGTGTTCTTC. This encodes CASSLTTGTVFF.

This clonotype was recorded many times. The rearrangement links TRBV10-3 to TRBJ2-1; TRBD2 matches at 13 bases. Germline CDR1 ENHRY, CDR2 SYGVKD. There are 20 residues in the CDR3. With V trimmed by 3 bases and J by 3 bases, 14 bases remained unmatched. CDR3: CAISDLNTPGLAGIYNEQFF. As DNA, the CDR3 is TGTGCCATCAGTGATTTAAACACACCGGGACTAGCGGGAATCTACAATGAGCAGTTCTTC.

The V gene is TRBV9, the J gene TRBJ2-1, with 11 positions matching TRBD2. Germline V CDR1 and CDR2: SGDLS, YYNGEE. Germline trimming cut 4 bases from V and 4 bases from J; bases unmatched to any gene: 13. The length of the CDR3 is 18 residues. This CDR3 reads CASSPSRQGTSGYNEQFF. CDR3 DNA: TGTGCCAGCAGCCCATCGAGGCAGGGGACTAGCGGATACAATGAGCAGTTCTTC.

Only a few counts were recorded for this clonotype. The rearrangement joins TRBV20-1 to TRBJ2-2, with D perhaps TRBD1 (5 bases). CDR3 size: 16 residues. Trimming cost V 0 bases and J 5 bases, with 16 bases left between them. Germline V CDR1 and CDR2: DFQATT, SNEGSKA (reference sequence). CDR3 in DNA: TGCAGTGCTAGAGAGGAAGGCAGGGTAGAGACCGGGGAGCTGTTTTTT. Translation: CSAREEGRVETGELFF.

This clonotype was counted a few times. The chain couples TRBV15 to TRBJ1-5; D uncertain. Looked up from germline, CDR1 is LNHNV and CDR2 is YYDKDF (reference sequence). Trimming stripped 0 bases from V and 6 bases from J, with 12 bases between. The CDR3 covers 15 residues. Here the CDR3 reads CATSRDQEGVQPQHF. The CDR3 nucleotides are TGTGCCACCAGCAGAGATCAAGAGGGCGTTCAGCCCCAGCATTTT.

This clonotype was found a few times. The chain's CDR3 is CASSIRVHTEAFF. DNA for the CDR3: TGCGCCAGCAGTATCCGCGTTCACACTGAAGCTTTCTTT. The V and J genes are TRBV10-2 and TRBJ1-1; no clear D gene. V lost 5 bases, J lost 3 bases, and 10 bases lay in between. Germline CDR1 is WSHSY and CDR2 is SAAADI. The CDR3 is 13 residues long.

This clonotype was seen repeatedly, ten times or more. This rearrangement joins TRBV6-6 to TRBJ1-1; maybe TRBD1 (6 bases). This CDR3 has 15 amino acids. CDR1 and CDR2 (germline): MNHNY, SVGAGI (reference sequence). V was cut by 0 bases and J by 0 bases, with 8 bases left in between. The DNA for the CDR3 is TGTGCCAGCAGTTACTCCCAGGGGATGAACACTGAAGCTTTCTTT. Residues: CASSYSQGMNTEAFF.

This sequence joins TRBV7-9 and TRBJ2-2, with 9 bases that match TRBD1. Germline CDR1 reads SEHNR; CDR2 reads FQNEAQ (reference sequence). The V gene end was trimmed by 8 bases and the J gene end by 5 bases; junction bases not matched to a gene: 6. The CDR3 totals 14 residues. CDR3 region: CASHGGTGTGELFF. CDR3 bases: TGTGCCAGCCACGGGGGGACAGGGACCGGGGAGCTGTTTTTT. The variable domain in full, completed from reference TRBV7-9 and TRBJ2-2, reads DTGVSQNPRHKITKRGQNVTFRCDPISEHNRLYWYRQTLGQGPEFLTYFQNEAQLEKSRLLSDRFSAERPKGSFSTLEIQRTEQGDSAMYLCASHGGTGTGELFFGEGSRLTVL.

Note on this clonotype: A much bigger clone sits one base away, suggesting this may be a read error. The J gene is TRBJ2-4, the V gene TRBV6-8; 7 bases line up with TRBD2. The CDR3 loop spans 18 amino acids. Per the germline V gene, CDR1 is MNHGY and CDR2 is SAAAGT. J gave up 1 base and V 6 bases, and 15 bases lay outside the gene matches. In nucleotides, the CDR3 is TGTGCCAGCAGGCTGGCTGGCGGGAGCCTGAAGGCCAAAAACATTCAGTACTTC. Encoded protein: CASRLAGGSLKAKNIQYF.

Many counts were recorded for this clonotype. This chain's CDR3 is CASSRPGTGVPYEQYF. CDR3 coding DNA: TGTGCCAGCAGCCGTCCCGGGACAGGGGTTCCCTACGAGCAGTACTTC. The rearrangement uses TRBV7-8 and TRBJ2-7; 10 nucleotides match TRBD1. Germline values: CDR1 SGHVS, CDR2 FQNEAQ. The CDR3 contains 16 residues. The trim removed 5 bases at V and 2 bases at J, leaving 9 bases unmatched.

This clonotype was recorded many times. This sequence joins TRBV28 and TRBJ2-7; the match to TRBD2 covers 7 bases. Looked up from germline, CDR1 is MDHEN and CDR2 is SYDVKM. CDR3 size: 14 residues. V lost 1 base to trimming and J lost 7 bases; unmatched junction nucleotides: 7. In DNA form, the CDR3 reads TGTGCCAGCAGTTTATCGGGACTACGAGGAGAGCAGTACTTC. Its translation: CASSLSGLRGEQYF.

The chain couples TRBV20-1 to TRBJ2-2; D uncertain. The V gene lost 5 bases and the J gene lost 6 bases, with 19 bases spanning the gap. Germline V lookup: CDR1 DFQATT, CDR2 SNEGSKA (reference sequence). CDR3 length: 15 residues. CDR3 sequence (DNA): TGCAGTGCTCGTTCCACCTCCCACCGGGCCGGGGAGCTGTTTTTT. Translation gives CSARSTSHRAGELFF.

This rearrangement joins TRBV4-1 to TRBJ2-7; 7 bases map to TRBD2. Germline V CDR1 and CDR2: MGHRA, YSYEKL. CDR3 length equals 16 residues. V trimming: 2 bases; J trimming: 3 bases; junction bases outside the gene matches: 10. The CDR3 nucleotides are TGCGCCAGCAGCCAAATTATTGGACTAGAAGGCTACGAGCAGTACTTC. This sequence encodes CASSQIIGLEGYEQYF.

The genes are TRBV12-3 or TRBV12-4 and TRBJ1-6; D is possibly TRBD1 (6 bases). The CDR3 runs to 14 residues. Trimming left V 1 base short and J 10 bases short, with 11 bases between. The CDR3 DNA sequence: TGTGCCAGCAGTTTAGATGGGGGGCGGTCACCCCTCCACTTT. This translates into CASSLDGGRSPLHF.

The chain recombines TRBV20-1 with TRBJ2-1, with no clear D. CDR3 length: 15 residues. Trimming took 5 bases from V and 6 from J, leaving 20 bases between them. Germline V CDR1 and CDR2: DFQATT, SNEGSKA (reference sequence). The DNA for the CDR3 is TGCAGTGCTGCGGATGGGGTAGTTCCTGCCAATGAGCAGTTCTTC. This codes for CSAADGVVPANEQFF.

In its sample, this clonotype was seen many times. The chain links TRBV19 to TRBJ2-7, with TRBD1 matching over 7 bases. This CDR3 comprises 15 residues. V lost 10 bases and J lost 3; bases outside the gene matches: 15. The germline CDR1 and CDR2 sequences are LNHDA and SQIVND (reference sequence). The DNA for the CDR3 is TGTGCCACCCGAGAGAGGACAGGAACTTACTACGAGCAGTACTTC. It encodes CATRERTGTYYEQYF.

This clonotype was observed a handful of times. The chain is built from TRBV9 and TRBJ2-1, with 16 nucleotides matching TRBD2. Looked up from germline, CDR1 is SGDLS and CDR2 is YYNGEE. There are 16 residues in the CDR3. V trimming: 5 bases; J trimming: 10 bases; junction bases outside the gene matches: 9. The CDR3 loop reads CASSDTGLAGGPEQFF. The CDR3 nucleotides read TGTGCCAGCAGTGATACGGGACTAGCGGGAGGGCCCGAGCAGTTCTTC.

This clonotype appeared a few times. The V call is TRBV2, the J call TRBJ1-5; 9 bases are a match to TRBD1. V lost 9 bases and J lost 5; bases outside the gene matches: 2. Germline V gives CDR1 SNHLY, CDR2 FYNNEI. CDR3 size: 12 residues. CDR3 coding DNA: TGTGCCAGTCGACAGGGGGATCAGCCCCAGCATTTT. Translation gives CASRQGDQPQHF.

This clonotype was counted at least ten times. CDR3 in DNA: TGTGCCAGCAGCTCCCGAGGGAGGGCTCACTACGAGCAGTACTTC. This codes for CASSSRGRAHYEQYF. The chain joins TRBV7-2 to TRBJ2-7; 7 bases are shared with TRBD2. Germline values: CDR1 SGHTA, CDR2 FQGNSA. The CDR3 covers 15 residues. Trimming took 4 bases from V and 3 from J; bases not matched to a gene: 9. The variable domain in full, with the rest retrieved from reference TRBV7-2 and TRBJ2-7, is GAGVSQSPSNKVTEKGKDVELRCDPISGHTALYWYRQSLGQGLEFLIYFQGNSAPDKSGLPSDRFSAERTGGSVSTLTIQRTQQEDSAVYLCASSSRGRAHYEQYFGPGTRLTVT.

The chain links TRBV27 to TRBJ2-7; D is tentatively TRBD1 or TRBD2 (6 bases each). The CDR3 covers 12 residues. V lost 3 bases and J lost 6, with 9 bases in between. Germline lookup yields CDR1 MNHEY and CDR2 SMNVEV (reference sequence). The CDR3 sequence is CASSFGGGEQYF. CDR3 nucleotides: TGTGCCAGCAGTTTCGGGGGCGGCGAGCAGTACTTC.

The CDR3: CASSLWGGTGVQPQHF. As DNA, the CDR3 is TGTGCCAGCAGTTTATGGGGAGGGACAGGGGTTCAGCCCCAGCATTTT. The chain employs TRBV28 and TRBJ1-5; 10 bases agree with TRBD1. Germline values: CDR1 MDHEN, CDR2 SYDVKM. The ends lost 0 bases at V and 6 bases at J; junction bases unmatched: 5. CDR3 length: 16 amino acids.

V is TRBV20-1 and J is TRBJ2-7; D is unresolved. Germline assignment: CDR1 DFQATT and CDR2 SNEGSKA (reference sequence). The germline V and J ends were trimmed by 0 bases and 1 base, with 13 bases remaining between them. The CDR3 extends over 15 amino acids. The CDR3 coding sequence is TGCAGTGCTAGAGAGGGGTTACGGATTTCCTACGAGCAGTACTTC. Translating gives CSAREGLRISYEQYF.

A note on this clonotype: A much larger clone differs by one base, so this may be a read error. The conserved final phenylalanine or tryptophan is absent from the CDR3, which likely points to a read error. The chain is built from TRBV5-6 and TRBJ2-7; the match to TRBD1 covers 8 bases. CDR1 is SGHDT, CDR2 YYEEEE, per germline. With V trimmed by 4 bases and J by 6 bases, 12 bases remained unmatched. The CDR3 has 15 residues. CDR3 nucleotides: TGTGCCAGCAGCGCCGGGACAGGATTTACTCCCGAGCAGTACTTA. It codes for CASSAGTGFTPEQYL.

This clonotype has a count of ten or more. The chain uses TRBV11-2 and TRBJ1-3; no clear D. The V end lost 2 bases, the J end lost 0 bases, and 8 bases lay between the germline ends. Germline V gene lookup returns CDR1 SGHAT and CDR2 FQNNGV. The CDR3 length is 15 residues. The CDR3 DNA reads as TGTGCCAGCAGCTTATTTAGGGCCTCTGGAAACACCATATATTTT. Translation: CASSLFRASGNTIYF. The variable domain in full, with the rest retrieved from reference TRBV11-2 and TRBJ1-3, is EAGVAQSPRYKIIEKRQSVAFWCNPISGHATLYWYQQILGQGPKLLIQFQNNGVVDDSQLPKDRFSAERLKGVDSTLKIQPAKLEDSAVYLCASSLFRASGNTIYFGEGSWLTVV.

J is TRBJ2-1 and V is TRBV19, with D possibly being TRBD2 (5 bases). CDR3 length: 13 amino acids. Germline CDR1 is LNHDA and CDR2 is SQIVND (reference sequence). V was pared by 7 bases and J by 6 bases, with 13 bases between. The chain's CDR3 is CASIGKRPNEQFF. The CDR3 DNA reads as TGTGCCAGTATCGGTAAGCGGCCCAATGAGCAGTTCTTC.